The next 23 T cell receptor beta chains were all read from a single sample in a study of monozygotic twins with inflammatory bowel disease (dated by TCRdb to 2018 to 2020). The method behind the library was 5' RACE. TCRdb lists the instrument as Illumina HiSeq 2500. Reprocessed by TCRdb, the reads give a single entry per CDR3 protein sequence, without DNA. Per the sample table, the count is around 370,000 distinct CDR3 sequences. The ten largest make up around 2.6% of the sample. The specimen sequenced was blood. The receptors originated from a human donor with ulcerative colitis or Crohn's disease, or a healthy co-twin of an affected twin (not recorded which).

V is TRBV5-1 and J is TRBJ2-1; TCRdb indicates TRBD1, and absent DNA this call remains unverified. Germline V gene lookup returns CDR1 SGHRS and CDR2 YFSETQ. This CDR3 contains 15 residues. The CDR3 is CASSPGTVPHNEQFF.

The chain recombines TRBV20-1 with TRBJ2-5. There are 12 residues in the CDR3. CDR1 and CDR2 (germline): DFQATT, SNEGSKA (reference sequence). CDR3 region: CSAQRHGETQYF.

The chain couples TRBV11-2 to TRBJ2-3; TCRdb gives TRBD2 as the D gene, but with no DNA this cannot be confirmed. Germline CDR1 reads SGHAT; CDR2 reads FQNNGV. The CDR3 extends over 18 amino acids. CDR3 in amino acids: CASSLRSSGAFRADTQYF.

The chain couples TRBV18 to TRBJ2-1. Germline V CDR1 and CDR2: KGHSH, LQKENI. The CDR3 is 14 amino acids. This chain's CDR3 is CASSPPVVSSEQFF.

This chain joins TRBV21-1 and TRBJ1-1. TRBV21-1 is assigned pseudogene status. The CDR3 loop spans 17 amino acids. CDR3 sequence reads: CASSKDGPGPSFTEAFF.

The V gene is TRBV4-2, the J gene TRBJ1-2; TCRdb gives TRBD1 as the D gene, but with no DNA this cannot be confirmed. This CDR3 region has 17 residues. Germline loops: CDR1 LGHNA, CDR2 YNFKEQ. CDR3 residues: CASSQQPHNRAGYGYTF.

The genes are TRBV27 and TRBJ1-4. The CDR3 contains 14 residues. Germline V gives CDR1 MNHEY, CDR2 SMNVEV (reference sequence). CDR3 in amino acids: CASSHPGRHEKLFF. The variable domain in full, completed from reference TRBV27 and TRBJ1-4, reads EAQVTQNPRYLITVTGKKLTVTCSQNMNHEYMSWYRQDPGLGLRQIYYSMNVEVTDKGDVPEGYKVSRKEKRNFPLILESPSPNQTSLYFCASSHPGRHEKLFFGSGTQLSVL.

This chain links TRBV5-1 with TRBJ2-3; TCRdb lists TRBD2, though no DNA is available to test this call. The length of the CDR3 is 16 residues. Germline assignment: CDR1 SGHRS and CDR2 YFSETQ. The CDR3 sequence: CASSPTSGVSTDTQYF.

This chain links TRBV18 with TRBJ2-7; the D call from TCRdb, TRBD1, cannot be confirmed without DNA. The germline V gene has CDR1 KGHSH and CDR2 LQKENI. The CDR3 consists of 15 residues. The CDR3 here is CASSPPQGESYEQYF.

The genes are TRBV4-3 and TRBJ1-3; without DNA, the TCRdb call of TRBD1 cannot be checked. The CDR3 loop spans 17 amino acids. Germline-derived CDR1 and CDR2 are LGHNA and YSLEER. CDR3 protein: CASSQLGTGTSGNTIYF.

The chain has TRBV4-1 and TRBJ1-5. This CDR3 region has 14 residues. Germline CDR1 and CDR2: MGHRA and YSYEKL. CDR3 region: CASSELEGPQPQHF.

V and J are TRBV20-1 and TRBJ1-1; TCRdb designates TRBD1, a call that cannot be tested without DNA. Germline V gene lookup returns CDR1 DFQATT and CDR2 SNEGSKA (reference sequence). The CDR3 contains 14 residues. CDR3 amino acids: CSARVTGGWTEAFF.

The chain links TRBV18 to TRBJ2-7. The germline CDR1 and CDR2 sequences are KGHSH and LQKENI. This CDR3 region has 14 residues. The CDR3 loop is CASSPGSPRHEQYF.

The chain has TRBV9 and TRBJ1-1. This CDR3 contains 14 residues. Germline V CDR1 and CDR2: SGDLS, YYNGEE. CDR3: CASSLDTLGTEAFF.

The rearrangement uses TRBV18 and TRBJ1-1. Per the germline V gene, CDR1 is KGHSH and CDR2 is LQKENI. This CDR3 region has 16 residues. Here the CDR3 reads CASSPNLADPRSEAFF.

CDR3 region: CSARDPGAQHTDTQYF. The chain joins TRBV20-1 to TRBJ2-3; TCRdb picks TRBD1, but there is no DNA to check that call. Germline V gene lookup returns CDR1 DFQATT and CDR2 SNEGSKA (reference sequence). This CDR3 comprises 16 residues.

The chain carries TRBV20-1 and TRBJ2-5; TCRdb's D gene call, TRBD2, goes unchecked for lack of DNA. This CDR3 has 16 amino acids. CDR1 and CDR2 from the germline V gene are DFQATT and SNEGSKA (reference sequence). CDR3 in amino acids: CSAPPPLAGGPETQYF.

V and J are TRBV15 and TRBJ1-6; TCRdb calls TRBD1, which cannot be checked without DNA. Germline V gives CDR1 LNHNV, CDR2 YYDKDF (reference sequence). This CDR3 has 15 residues. The CDR3 sequence: CATSRESQGNSPLHF.

The CDR3 is CASSLVKVGGETQYF. The chain has TRBV7-2 and TRBJ2-5; the D gene TCRdb calls, TRBD1, cannot be checked with no DNA. The CDR3 is 15 residues long. Germline CDR1 reads SGHTA; CDR2 reads FQGNSA.

J is TRBJ2-1 and V is TRBV7-7; TCRdb gives TRBD1 as the D gene, but with no DNA this cannot be confirmed. The CDR3 runs to 16 residues. Looked up from germline, CDR1 is SSHAT and CDR2 is FNYEAQ (reference sequence). CDR3 in amino acids: CASSPEGLPGEDEQFF.

The CDR3 sequence: CAIAGGQGPYNEQFF. V gene TRBV10-3 combines with J gene TRBJ2-1; TCRdb designates TRBD2, a call that cannot be tested without DNA. The V gene's germline CDR1 is ENHRY and CDR2 SYGVKD. This CDR3 region has 15 residues.

The chain uses TRBV6-2 or TRBV6-3 and TRBJ2-1. The germline gives CDR1 MNHEY, CDR2 SVGEGT. The CDR3 length is 14 residues. This CDR3 reads CASSPHVSYNEQFF.

V gene TRBV18 combines with J gene TRBJ2-7; with no DNA, the TCRdb D assignment of TRBD1 cannot be verified. The CDR3 runs 14 residues. Germline V gene data show CDR1 as KGHSH and CDR2 as LQKENI. The CDR3 loop reads CASSPRQGGYEQYF.